This T cell receptor (beta chain) was recovered during a study of regulatory T cells in long-lasting Graves disease. About the research overall: Patients with persistent Graves' disease had over 5 years of antithyroid drugs and persistent TSH receptor antibodies.

Libraries of TCR beta came from iRepertoire HTBI primers plus Arm-PCR of CDR3 regions. TCRdb fed the multiplex PCR reads into MiXCR, producing one record per CDR3 protein. The table lists 700,000 or so distinct CDR3 sequences, 25% to 30% of them singletons, with under 50% in the top ten. Time point: persistent/refractory GD, antithyroid drugs over 5 years with positive TRAb. Preparation of the TCR library used RNA extracted from PBMCs. The source was peripheral blood mononuclear cells (PBMCs), collected when the disease was refractory, from a patient treated with antithyroid drugs. The TCR comes from a female donor with Graves disease.

CDR3 coding DNA: TGTGCCAGCAATCAAGGGCTTAATCAGCCCCAGCATTTT. This translates into CASNQGLNQPQHF. The rearrangement joins TRBV7-9 to TRBJ1-5; no firm D call. The V end was cut by 7 bases, the J end by 4 bases, with 11 bases between. The CDR3 has 13 residues. The germline gives CDR1 SEHNR, CDR2 FQNEAQ (reference sequence). Complete variable domain (other parts from reference TRBV7-9 and TRBJ1-5): DTGVSQNPRHKITKRGQNVTFRCDPISEHNRLYWYRQTLGQGPEFLTYFQNEAQLEKSRLLSDRFSAERPKGSFSTLEIQRTEQGDSAMYLCASNQGLNQPQHFGDGTRLSIL.